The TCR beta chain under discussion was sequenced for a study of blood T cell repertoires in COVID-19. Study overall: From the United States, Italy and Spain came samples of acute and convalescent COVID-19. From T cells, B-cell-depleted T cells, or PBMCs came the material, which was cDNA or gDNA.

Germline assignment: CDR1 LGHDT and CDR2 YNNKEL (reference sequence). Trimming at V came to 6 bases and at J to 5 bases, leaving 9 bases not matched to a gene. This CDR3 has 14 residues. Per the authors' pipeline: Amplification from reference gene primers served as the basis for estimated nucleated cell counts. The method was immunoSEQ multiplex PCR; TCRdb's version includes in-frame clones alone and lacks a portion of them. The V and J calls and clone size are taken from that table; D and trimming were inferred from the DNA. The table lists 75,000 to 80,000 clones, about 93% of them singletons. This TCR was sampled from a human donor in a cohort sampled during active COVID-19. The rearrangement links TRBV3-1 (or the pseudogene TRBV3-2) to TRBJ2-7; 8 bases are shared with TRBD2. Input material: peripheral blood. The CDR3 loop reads CASRQGLVLNEQYF. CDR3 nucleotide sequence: TGTGCCAGCAGACAGGGACTAGTGTTGAACGAGCAGTACTTC.